The next 30 T cell receptor beta chains were all read from a single sample in a study of shared clonotypes between healthy human individuals. Method: immunoSEQ multiplex PCR; TCRdb's copy keeps in-frame clones and lacks some. The sample holds 2 million to 3 million clones, roughly 93% seen once. The material sequenced was naive CD4+ T cells from PBMCs. Documented subset: CD45RA+ positively selected. These receptors were taken from a man between 18 and 35 years old in good health. Some clones in this sample may be carry-over from other donors' samples.

This chain uses TRBV15 with TRBJ1-5; D perhaps matches TRBD1 (5 bases). Trimming took off 4 bases at V and 7 bases at J, with 17 bases between the two ends. CDR1 and CDR2 (germline): LNHNV, YYDKDF (reference sequence). The CDR3 extends over 15 amino acids. As DNA, the CDR3 is TGTGCCACCAGCAAAACCTCTCAGGGATACCAGCCCCAGCATTTT. Its protein is CATSKTSQGYQPQHF.

The chain links TRBV5-1 to TRBJ2-1; a weak D match, TRBD1 (6 bases). Per the germline V gene, CDR1 is SGHRS and CDR2 is YFSETQ. CDR3 size: 16 residues. The V end was cut by 4 bases, the J end by 0 bases, with 14 bases between. For the CDR3, the DNA is TGCGCCAGCAGCGTAACGACAGGAACCTCCTACAATGAGCAGTTCTTC. Residues: CASSVTTGTSYNEQFF.

This clone was recorded a few times. Other DNA sequences from this sample encode an identical CDR3 as well. The chain has TRBV4-1 and TRBJ1-5, with TRBD1 matching 7 bases. The germline CDR1 and CDR2 sequences are MGHRA and YSYEKL. Germline trimming cut 1 base from V and 6 bases from J; bases unmatched to any gene: 3. The CDR3 runs 14 residues. As DNA, the CDR3 is TGCGCCAGCAGCCAAGGACAGGGAGGTCAGCCCCAGCATTTT. Translating gives CASSQGQGGQPQHF.

The chain is built from TRBV5-5 and TRBJ1-5; D is perhaps TRBD1 (5 bases). The CDR3 is 14 amino acids. V gave up 7 bases and J gave up 3 bases, with 14 bases separating them. Germline V gives CDR1 SGHKS, CDR2 YYEKEE (reference sequence). The CDR3, as DNA: TGTGCCAGCTCGACGGGGGTATTCAATCAGCCCCAGCATTTT. Its translation is CASSTGVFNQPQHF.

The rearrangement links TRBV27 to TRBJ2-5, with D possibly being TRBD2 (7 bases). V lost 8 bases, J lost 9 bases, and 34 bases lay in between. The germline CDR1 and CDR2 sequences are MNHEY and SMNVEV (reference sequence). The CDR3 loop spans 18 amino acids. CDR3 loop: CASSAARGGGGGLGAQYF. The CDR3 region has the DNA TGTGCCAGCTCGGCCGCCAGGGGAGGGGGAGGAGGTCTGGGGGCCCAGTACTTC.

The rearrangement uses TRBV28 and TRBJ2-5; D perhaps matches TRBD1 (5 bases). V was cut by 5 bases and J by 2 bases, with 18 bases left in between. The CDR3 is 16 residues long. Germline V CDR1 and CDR2: MDHEN, SYDVKM. The CDR3 protein is CASSPLGAQGQETQYF. DNA of the CDR3: TGTGCCAGCAGTCCCTTAGGCGCCCAGGGTCAAGAGACCCAGTACTTC.

The gene calls are TRBV7-3 and TRBJ2-3, with TRBD1 matching 7 bases. This CDR3 spans 15 amino acids. After removal of 1 base from V and 0 bases from J, the junction contained 1 base not matched to a gene. Germline CDR1 and CDR2: SGHTA and FQGTGA. The CDR3 here is CASSLMGQSTDTQYF. In nucleotides, the CDR3 is TGTGCCAGCAGCTTAATGGGACAGAGCACAGATACGCAGTATTTT.

The chain has TRBV7-8 and TRBJ2-7, with D unclear. The CDR3 is 15 residues long. V lost 1 base and J lost 0, with 10 bases in between. The germline gives CDR1 SGHVS, CDR2 FQNEAQ. The CDR3, as DNA: TGTGCCAGCAGCTTAGTGGGCGAGAGCTCCTACGAGCAGTACTTC. Amino acid sequence: CASSLVGESSYEQYF.

The rearrangement uses TRBV15 and TRBJ2-1; 7 bases are shared with TRBD1. This CDR3 is built from 15 residues. Trimming cost V 1 base and J 5 bases; bases outside gene matches: 5. Germline V gene sequence: CDR1 LNHNV, CDR2 YYDKDF (reference sequence). The CDR3 loop is CATSRGTGADNEQFF. In DNA, the CDR3 is TGTGCCACCAGCAGAGGGACAGGAGCGGACAATGAGCAGTTCTTC.

DNA for the CDR3: TGTGCCAGCAGCTTAGATCGGGGCAACCGACCTCCCTACGAGCAGTACTTC. This sequence encodes CASSLDRGNRPPYEQYF. The chain employs TRBV11-3 and TRBJ2-7, with D perhaps assigned TRBD1 or TRBD2 (5 bases each). Trimming left V 0 bases short and J 2 bases short, with 17 bases between. Germline CDR1 is SGHNT and CDR2 is YENEEA. The CDR3 spans 17 residues.

The V gene is TRBV5-1, the J gene TRBJ2-3, with D maybe TRBD2 (5 bases). The CDR3 has 16 amino acids. The germline gives CDR1 SGHRS, CDR2 YFSETQ. Trimming pared 0 bases from V and 0 bases from J, leaving 11 bases between. In DNA, the CDR3 is TGCGCCAGCAGCTTGGAAGGACTGTTTAGCACAGATACGCAGTATTTT. The encoded protein is CASSLEGLFSTDTQYF.

This sequence joins TRBV7-2 and TRBJ2-7; D is unresolved. The V and J ends lost 3 bases and 5 bases respectively, with 17 bases between them. This CDR3 spans 15 amino acids. Germline CDR1 is SGHTA and CDR2 is FQGNSA. The CDR3 coding sequence is TGTGCCAGCAGCTTGGCCCCTGGTGGGGTCGACGAGCAGTACTTC. This encodes CASSLAPGGVDEQYF.

This chain joins TRBV7-9 and TRBJ2-1; 7 bases are a match to TRBD2. Germline V CDR1 and CDR2: SEHNR, FQNEAQ (reference sequence). The CDR3 has 15 residues. V lost 3 bases and J lost 8; bases outside the gene matches: 10. The CDR3 bases are TGTGCCAGCAGCTTTCTGGCGGGAGACGGGGATGAGCAGTTCTTC. It is translated as CASSFLAGDGDEQFF.

V and J are TRBV6-1 and TRBJ2-5; D is perhaps TRBD1 (6 bases). Per the germline V gene, CDR1 is MNHNS and CDR2 is SASEGT. This CDR3 has 15 residues. With 2 bases removed from V and 3 bases from J, the gap between germline ends came to 13 bases. For the CDR3, the DNA is TGTGCCAGCAGTGAATCAGGGGCTCTGGAAGAGACCCAGTACTTC. This gives the protein CASSESGALEETQYF.

V is TRBV7-2 and J is TRBJ1-5, with D unresolved. Germline V gene sequence: CDR1 SGHTA, CDR2 FQGNSA. V lost 5 bases and J lost 0, with 11 bases in between. This CDR3 region has 15 residues. CDR3 nucleotide sequence: TGTGCCAGCAGCCGGCGGGGTAATAGCAATCAGCCCCAGCATTTT. Translation: CASSRRGNSNQPQHF.

Concerning this clone: The same CDR3 arises from other DNA sequences in this sample as well. The chain employs TRBV5-1 and TRBJ2-3; D not certain. Germline CDR1 reads SGHRS; CDR2 reads YFSETQ. The CDR3 totals 14 residues. The ends were cut back, 0 bases at V and 2 bases at J, with 7 bases in the middle. This CDR3 is CASSLEGPTDTQYF. In DNA, the CDR3 is TGCGCCAGCAGCTTGGAGGGTCCCACAGATACGCAGTATTTT.

The CDR3 reads CASSAGTGKSQETQYF. In DNA form, the CDR3 reads TGTGCCAGCAGCGCTGGGACAGGGAAGAGCCAAGAGACCCAGTACTTC. This chain uses TRBV9 with TRBJ2-5; 9 bases match TRBD1. Germline V gene data show CDR1 as SGDLS and CDR2 as YYNGEE. CDR3 length: 16 residues. V shed 3 bases, J shed 1 base, and the junction held 7 bases outside the gene matches.

The chain joins TRBV14 to TRBJ1-1; 7 bases map to TRBD1. V was clipped by 4 bases and J by 6 bases; unmatched bases: 11. CDR3 length equals 15 residues. Per the germline V gene, CDR1 is SGHDN and CDR2 is FVKESK. The CDR3 DNA reads TGTGCCAGCAGCCGCCTGACAGGGTCTGCAGCTGAAGCTTTCTTT. As protein: CASSRLTGSAAEAFF.

This clone was found once. The chain joins TRBV7-3 to TRBJ1-5; 7 bases match TRBD1. The trim removed 7 bases at V and 3 bases at J, leaving 15 bases unmatched. CDR1 and CDR2 from the germline V gene are SGHTA and FQGTGA. The CDR3 is 17 residues long. This chain's CDR3 is CASNLGQRTGINQPQHF. The CDR3 DNA sequence: TGTGCCAGCAACCTTGGACAACGGACAGGTATCAATCAGCCCCAGCATTTT.

The chain combines TRBV9 with TRBJ1-2; maybe TRBD1 (5 bases). Trimming stripped 2 bases from V and 6 bases from J, with 17 bases between. The CDR3 has 15 amino acids. Germline V gene data show CDR1 as SGDLS and CDR2 as YYNGEE. For the CDR3, the DNA is TGTGCCAGCAGCGTCCACAGCCAGGGACTCAATGGCTACACCTTC. This codes for CASSVHSQGLNGYTF.

This clone was recorded many times. This specimen includes other DNA sequences encoding the same CDR3. The chain combines TRBV2 with TRBJ2-7; D uncertain. CDR3 length: 11 amino acids. Per the germline V gene, CDR1 is SNHLY and CDR2 is FYNNEI. V was shortened by 4 bases and J by 4 bases, with 5 bases between the two germline ends. This chain's CDR3 is CASSVKYEQYF. DNA for the CDR3: TGTGCCAGCAGTGTAAAATACGAGCAGTACTTC.

The gene calls are TRBV9 and TRBJ1-2; a possible D gene is TRBD1 (5 bases). V shed 0 bases and J shed 3 bases, with 9 bases lying between them. Per germline, CDR1 SGDLS and CDR2 YYNGEE. The CDR3 covers 14 residues. This chain's CDR3 is CASSVAGGDYGYTF. Here the CDR3 DNA reads TGTGCCAGCAGCGTAGCTGGGGGGGACTATGGCTACACCTTC.

This rearrangement joins TRBV18 to TRBJ2-7; weak D call: TRBD1 (7 bases). CDR1 is KGHSH and CDR2 is LQKENI in the germline V gene. CDR3 length: 13 amino acids. V was cut by 5 bases and J by 3 bases, with 11 bases left in between. The CDR3 region is CASSTQGGYEQYF. The CDR3 DNA is TGTGCCAGCTCAACTCAGGGGGGCTACGAGCAGTACTTC. Full variable domain (rest looked up from reference TRBV18 and TRBJ2-7): NAGVMQNPRHLVRRRGQEARLRCSPMKGHSHVYWYRQLPEEGLKFMVYLQKENIIDESGMPKERFSAEFPKEGPSILRIQQVVRGDSAAYFCASSTQGGYEQYFGPGTRLTVT.

CDR3 sequence (DNA): TGTGCCAGCAACAACCTGGGGGGACCTAGGGACACTGAAGCTTTCTTT. Protein: CASNNLGGPRDTEAFF. The chain links TRBV28 to TRBJ1-1; a weak D match, TRBD1 (5 bases). Trimming left V 7 bases short and J 3 bases short, with 21 bases between. The CDR3 has 16 residues. Per the germline V gene, CDR1 is MDHEN and CDR2 is SYDVKM.

The V call is TRBV13, the J call TRBJ1-1, with 7 nucleotides matching TRBD1. The CDR3 extends over 13 amino acids. The germline V gene has CDR1 PRHDT and CDR2 FYEKMQ (reference sequence). V was pared by 5 bases and J by 4 bases, with 4 bases of the junction left unmatched. CDR3: CASSLNRGTEAFF. In nucleotides, the CDR3 is TGTGCCAGCAGCCTCAACAGGGGCACTGAAGCTTTCTTT. The whole variable domain, filled in from reference TRBV13 and TRBJ1-1, reads AAGVIQSPRHLIKEKRETATLKCYPIPRHDTVYWYQQGPGQDPQFLISFYEKMQSDKGSIPDRFSAQQFSDYHSELNMSSLELGDSALYFCASSLNRGTEAFFGQGTRLTVV.

The chain carries TRBV5-6 and TRBJ2-7; 9 nucleotides line up with TRBD1. In germline, CDR1 is SGHDT, CDR2 YYEEEE. The CDR3 loop spans 16 amino acids. V lost 5 bases to trimming and J lost 6 bases; unmatched junction nucleotides: 15. The CDR3 DNA reads as TGTGCCAGCAGTCTGGGACAGGGCACGGTTTCTCCCGAGCAGTACTTC. Its translation is CASSLGQGTVSPEQYF.

This clone showed up just once. The genes are TRBV10-3 and TRBJ2-1; no clear D. The CDR3 has 13 residues. CDR1 is ENHRY and CDR2 is SYGVKD in the germline V gene. Trimming removed 0 bases from V and 12 bases from J, with 12 bases in between. The CDR3, as DNA: TGTGCCATCAGTGAGTCGAATCAGGAAAGGCAGTTCTTC. Translated, it gives CAISESNQERQFF.

This sequence joins TRBV5-6 and TRBJ2-5; no reliable D call. Matching the DNA end better, TRBJ2-7 makes the J call doubtful. The V gene's germline CDR1 is SGHDT and CDR2 YYEEEE. CDR3 length: 14 amino acids. The CDR3 bases are TGTGCCAGCAGCTTAACGGACCCCCCGTACGAGCAGTACTTC. Encoded protein: CASSLTDPPYEQYF.

The chain links TRBV5-1 to TRBJ1-2; no clear D gene. V lost 3 bases to trimming and J lost 3 bases, with 6 bases between them. Per the germline V gene, CDR1 is SGHRS and CDR2 is YFSETQ. The CDR3 runs 12 residues. The CDR3, as DNA: TGCGCCAGCAGCTACGGACACTATGGCTACACCTTC. Its protein is CASSYGHYGYTF.

The chain links TRBV2 to TRBJ2-5; the D is unclear. There are 12 residues in the CDR3. Germline values: CDR1 SNHLY, CDR2 FYNNEI. V was pared by 9 bases and J by 5 bases, with 13 bases between. The CDR3 is CASGVLGETQYF. Written as DNA, the CDR3 is TGTGCCAGTGGGGTGTTGGGGGAGACCCAGTACTTC.